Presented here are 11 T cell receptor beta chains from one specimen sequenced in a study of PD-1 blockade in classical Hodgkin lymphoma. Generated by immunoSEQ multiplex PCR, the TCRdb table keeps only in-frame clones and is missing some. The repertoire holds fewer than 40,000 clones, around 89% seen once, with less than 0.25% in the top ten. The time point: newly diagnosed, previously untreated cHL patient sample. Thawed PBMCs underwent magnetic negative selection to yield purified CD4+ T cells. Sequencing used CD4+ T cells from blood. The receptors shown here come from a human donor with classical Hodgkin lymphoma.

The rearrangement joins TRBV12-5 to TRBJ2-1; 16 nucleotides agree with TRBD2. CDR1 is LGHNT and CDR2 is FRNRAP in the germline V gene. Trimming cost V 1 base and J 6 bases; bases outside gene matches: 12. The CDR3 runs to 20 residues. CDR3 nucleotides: TGTGCTAGTGGTTTGGGGGGACCGGGACTAGCGGGAGGGCCGGGCAATGAGCAGTTCTTC. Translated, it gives CASGLGGPGLAGGPGNEQFF.

CDR3 region: CASRKKSGAFEKLFF. CDR3 coding DNA: TGTGCCAGCAGGAAAAAGTCAGGGGCGTTCGAAAAACTGTTTTTT. This rearrangement joins TRBV28 to TRBJ1-4; D perhaps matches TRBD1 (6 bases). Germline V CDR1 and CDR2: MDHEN, SYDVKM. The V gene lost 6 bases and the J gene lost 8 bases, with 19 bases spanning the gap. CDR3 length equals 15 residues. The full variable domain, completed using reference TRBV28 and TRBJ1-4, is DVKVTQSSRYLVKRTGEKVFLECVQDMDHENMFWYRQDPGLGLRLIYFSYDVKMKEKGDIPEGYSVSREKKERFSLILESASTNQTSMYLCASRKKSGAFEKLFFGSGTQLSVL.

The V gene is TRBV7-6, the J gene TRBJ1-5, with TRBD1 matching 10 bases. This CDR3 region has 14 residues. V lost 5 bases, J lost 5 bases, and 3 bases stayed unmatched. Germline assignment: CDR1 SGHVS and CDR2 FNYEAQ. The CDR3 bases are TGTGCCAGCAGCCGAGGGACAGGGGATCAGCCCCAGCATTTT. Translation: CASSRGTGDQPQHF.

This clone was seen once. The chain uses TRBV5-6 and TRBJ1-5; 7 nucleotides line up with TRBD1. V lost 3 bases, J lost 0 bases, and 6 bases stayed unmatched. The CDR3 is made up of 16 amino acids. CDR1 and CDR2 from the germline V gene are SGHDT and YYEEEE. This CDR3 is CASSSGGGGSNQPQHF. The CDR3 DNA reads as TGTGCCAGCAGCTCAGGGGGTGGGGGTAGCAATCAGCCCCAGCATTTT.

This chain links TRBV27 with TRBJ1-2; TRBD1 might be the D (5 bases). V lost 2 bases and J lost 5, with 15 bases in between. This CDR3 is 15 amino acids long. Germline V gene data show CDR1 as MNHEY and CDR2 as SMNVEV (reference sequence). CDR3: CASSLGGGFAYGYTF. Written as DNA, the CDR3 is TGTGCCAGCAGTTTAGGGGGGGGTTTTGCGTATGGCTACACCTTC.

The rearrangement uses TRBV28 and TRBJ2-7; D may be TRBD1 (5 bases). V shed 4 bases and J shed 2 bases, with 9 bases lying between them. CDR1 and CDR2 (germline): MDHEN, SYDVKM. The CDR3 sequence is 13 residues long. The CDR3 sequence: CASSSSGPYEQYF. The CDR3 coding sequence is TGTGCCAGCAGTTCATCAGGGCCCTACGAGCAGTACTTC.

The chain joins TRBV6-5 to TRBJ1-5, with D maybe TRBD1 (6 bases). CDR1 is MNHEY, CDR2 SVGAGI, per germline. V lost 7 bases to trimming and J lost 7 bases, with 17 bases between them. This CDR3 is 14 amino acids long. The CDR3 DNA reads TGTGCCAGCAAAGGTTCAGGGGAGAGCCAGCCCCAGCATTTT. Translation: CASKGSGESQPQHF.

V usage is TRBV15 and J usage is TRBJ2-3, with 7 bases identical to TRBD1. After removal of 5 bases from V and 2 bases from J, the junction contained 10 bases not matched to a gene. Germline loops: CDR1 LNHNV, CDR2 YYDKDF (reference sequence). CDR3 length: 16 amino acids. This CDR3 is CATSGATGMITDTQYF. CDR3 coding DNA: TGTGCCACCAGCGGTGCGACAGGGATGATCACAGATACGCAGTATTTT.

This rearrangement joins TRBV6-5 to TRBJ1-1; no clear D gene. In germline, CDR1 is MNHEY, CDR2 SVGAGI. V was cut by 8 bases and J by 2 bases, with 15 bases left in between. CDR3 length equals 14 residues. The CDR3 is CASGGGTPNTEAFF. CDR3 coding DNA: TGTGCCAGCGGCGGTGGTACCCCCAACACTGAAGCTTTCTTT.

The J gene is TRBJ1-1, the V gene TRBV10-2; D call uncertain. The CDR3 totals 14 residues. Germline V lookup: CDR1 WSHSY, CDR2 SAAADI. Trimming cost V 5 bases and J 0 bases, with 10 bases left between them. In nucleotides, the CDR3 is TGCGCCAGCAGTCCACACCGCATGAACACTGAAGCTTTCTTT. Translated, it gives CASSPHRMNTEAFF.

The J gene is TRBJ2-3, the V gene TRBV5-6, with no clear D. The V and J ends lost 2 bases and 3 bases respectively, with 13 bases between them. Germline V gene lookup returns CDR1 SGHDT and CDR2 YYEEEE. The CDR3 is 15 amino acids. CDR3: CASSFQAVGTDTQYF. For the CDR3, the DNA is TGTGCCAGCAGCTTTCAAGCCGTTGGGACAGATACGCAGTATTTT.